Below, one T cell receptor beta chain is given with its context. What this receptor recognizes is not known. No qualities accompany the bases; no much larger clone lies one base away. The CDR3 runs 17 residues from the cysteine to the phenylalanine. Only the CDR3 DNA stays, 51 bases, in frame from base 1. V sheds 0 bases and J sheds 0 bases, leaving 12 bases between their ends. CDR1 and CDR2 are read off the germline V gene as SGDLS and YYNGEE. Libraries were made using the immunoSEQ multiplex PCR assay. The table comes from immuneACCESS by way of TCRdb, which keeps in-frame sequences with V and J called. Part of the clones is missing from these tables; in studies checked, under half for an unresolved V gene and the rest for unknown reasons. The sample data list fewer than 65,000 clones, and approximately 82% of these were observed just once. The ten largest make up over 6% of the sample. This entry belongs to a study of radiotherapy plus CTLA-4 blockade in lung cancer (dated by TCRdb to about 2018). Broadly, across the study: Among the enrolled patients, around 19% had an objective response, and roughly 30% reached disease control. Overall study results and their limits: The strongest predictors of response, as reported, were early dynamic changes in blood T cell clones along with a rise in serum interferon-beta after radiation. After treatment with radiotherapy and ipilimumab, TCR clones that originated in tumors expanded in peripheral blood.

Focal radiation therapy combined with CTLA-4 blockade (ipilimumab) was tested in patients with chemo-refractory metastatic non-small-cell lung cancer. The source material was peripheral blood, sampled from a patient treated with radiotherapy plus ipilimumab. This TCR came from a human donor with non-small cell lung cancer whose response to radiotherapy plus ipilimumab could not be evaluated. The receptor chain draws on TRBV9 and TRBJ1-4; the D region possibly corresponds to TRBD1 (5 bases align). The DNA is TGTGCCAGCAGCGTAGGGAACAGGCGCGCAACTAATGAAAAACTGTTTTTT. Its coded protein is CASSVGNRRATNEKLFF.